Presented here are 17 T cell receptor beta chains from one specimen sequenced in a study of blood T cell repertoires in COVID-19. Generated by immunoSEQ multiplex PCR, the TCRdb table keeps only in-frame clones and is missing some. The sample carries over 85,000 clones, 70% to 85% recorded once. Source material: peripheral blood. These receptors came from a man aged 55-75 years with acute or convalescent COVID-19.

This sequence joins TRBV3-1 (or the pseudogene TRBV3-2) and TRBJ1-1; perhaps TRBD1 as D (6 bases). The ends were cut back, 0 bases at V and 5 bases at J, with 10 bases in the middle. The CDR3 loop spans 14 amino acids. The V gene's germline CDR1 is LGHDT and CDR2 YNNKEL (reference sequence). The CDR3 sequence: CASSQEARGTEAFF. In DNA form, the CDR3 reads TGTGCCAGCAGCCAAGAGGCCAGGGGAACTGAAGCTTTCTTT.

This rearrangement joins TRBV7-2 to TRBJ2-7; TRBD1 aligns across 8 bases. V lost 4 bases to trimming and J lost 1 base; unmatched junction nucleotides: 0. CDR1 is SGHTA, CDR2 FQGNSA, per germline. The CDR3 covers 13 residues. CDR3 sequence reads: CASSWTGSYEQYF. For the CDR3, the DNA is TGTGCCAGCAGCTGGACAGGGTCCTACGAGCAGTACTTC.

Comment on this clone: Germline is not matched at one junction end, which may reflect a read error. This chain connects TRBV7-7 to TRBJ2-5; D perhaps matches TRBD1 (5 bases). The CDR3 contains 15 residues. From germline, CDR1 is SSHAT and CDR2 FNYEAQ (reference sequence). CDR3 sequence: CASSSRAVRGETQYF. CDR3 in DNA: TGTGCTAGCAGCTCAAGGGCGGTTAGGGGAGAGACCCAGTACTTC.

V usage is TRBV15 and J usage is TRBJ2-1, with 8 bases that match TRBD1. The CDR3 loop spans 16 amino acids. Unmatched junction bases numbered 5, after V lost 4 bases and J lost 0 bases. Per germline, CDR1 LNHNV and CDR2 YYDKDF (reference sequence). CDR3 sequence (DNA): TGTGCCACCAGCATAGACAGGGGAAGCTCCTACAATGAGCAGTTCTTC. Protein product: CATSIDRGSSYNEQFF.

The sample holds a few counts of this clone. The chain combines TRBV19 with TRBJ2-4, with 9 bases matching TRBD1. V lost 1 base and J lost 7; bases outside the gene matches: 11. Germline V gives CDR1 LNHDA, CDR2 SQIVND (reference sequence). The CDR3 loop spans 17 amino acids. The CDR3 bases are TGTGCCAGTAGTATAGTAGGAAGGGACAGGGTAAGGAACATTCAGTACTTC. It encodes CASSIVGRDRVRNIQYF. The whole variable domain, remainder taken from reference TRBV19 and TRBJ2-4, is DGGITQSPKYLFRKEGQNVTLSCEQNLNHDAMYWYRQDPGQGLRLIYYSQIVNDFQKGDIAEGYSVSREKKESFPLTVTSAQKNPTAFYLCASSIVGRDRVRNIQYFGAGTRLSVL.

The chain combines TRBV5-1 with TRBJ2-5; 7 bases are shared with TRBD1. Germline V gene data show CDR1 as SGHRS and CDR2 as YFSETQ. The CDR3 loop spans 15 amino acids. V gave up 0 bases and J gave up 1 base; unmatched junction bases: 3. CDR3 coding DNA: TGCGCCAGCAGCTTGGGTGGGACAGCCCAAGAGACCCAGTACTTC. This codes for CASSLGGTAQETQYF. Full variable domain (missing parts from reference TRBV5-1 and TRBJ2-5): KAGVTQTPRYLIKTRGQQVTLSCSPISGHRSVSWYQQTPGQGLQFLFEYFSETQRNKGNFPGRFSGRQFSNSRSEMNVSTLELGDSALYLCASSLGGTAQETQYFGPGTRLLVL.

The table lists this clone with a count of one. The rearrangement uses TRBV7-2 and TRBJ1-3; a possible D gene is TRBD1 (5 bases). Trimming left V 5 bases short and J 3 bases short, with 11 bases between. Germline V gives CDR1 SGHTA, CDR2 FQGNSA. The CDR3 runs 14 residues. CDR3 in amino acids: CASSAGPGGNTIYF. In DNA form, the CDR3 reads TGTGCCAGCAGCGCGGGACCCGGTGGAAACACCATATATTTT.

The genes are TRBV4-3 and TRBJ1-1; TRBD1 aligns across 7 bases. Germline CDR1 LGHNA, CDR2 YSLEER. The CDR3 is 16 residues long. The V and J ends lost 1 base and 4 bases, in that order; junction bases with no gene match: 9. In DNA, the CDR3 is TGCGCCAGCAGCCAAGGACAGGGCAGAGGACTCACTGAAGCTTTCTTT. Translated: CASSQGQGRGLTEAFF.

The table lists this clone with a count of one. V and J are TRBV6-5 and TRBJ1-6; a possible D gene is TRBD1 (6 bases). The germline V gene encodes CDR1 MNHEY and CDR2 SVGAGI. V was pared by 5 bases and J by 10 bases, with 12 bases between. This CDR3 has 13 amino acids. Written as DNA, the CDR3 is TGTGCCAGCAGTCCCCCAGGGGTCTCACCCCTCCACTTT. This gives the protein CASSPPGVSPLHF.

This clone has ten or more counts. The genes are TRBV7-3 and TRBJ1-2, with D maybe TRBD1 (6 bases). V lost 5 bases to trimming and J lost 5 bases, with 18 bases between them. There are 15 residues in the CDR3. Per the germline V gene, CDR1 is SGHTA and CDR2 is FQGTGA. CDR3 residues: CASSPLGGAGYGYTF. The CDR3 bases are TGTGCCAGCAGCCCCCTCGGGGGGGCTGGGTATGGCTACACCTTC. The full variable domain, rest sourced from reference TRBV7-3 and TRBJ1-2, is GAGVSQTPSNKVTEKGKYVELRCDPISGHTALYWYRQSLGQGPEFLIYFQGTGAADDSGLPNDRFFAVRPEGSVSTLKIQRTERGDSAVYLCASSPLGGAGYGYTFGSGTRLTVV.

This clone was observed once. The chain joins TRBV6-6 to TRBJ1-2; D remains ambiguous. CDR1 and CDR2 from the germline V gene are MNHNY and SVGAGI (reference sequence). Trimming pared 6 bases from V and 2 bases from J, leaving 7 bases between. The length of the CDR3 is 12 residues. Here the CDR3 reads CASRAENYGYTF. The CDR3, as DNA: TGTGCCAGCAGGGCGGAGAACTATGGCTACACCTTC.

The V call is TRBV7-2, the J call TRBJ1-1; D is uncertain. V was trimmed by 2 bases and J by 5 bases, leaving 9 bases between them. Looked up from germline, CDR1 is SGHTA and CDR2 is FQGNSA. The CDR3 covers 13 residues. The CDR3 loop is CASSLTLRTEAFF. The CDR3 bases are TGTGCCAGCAGCTTAACCTTGCGGACTGAAGCTTTCTTT.

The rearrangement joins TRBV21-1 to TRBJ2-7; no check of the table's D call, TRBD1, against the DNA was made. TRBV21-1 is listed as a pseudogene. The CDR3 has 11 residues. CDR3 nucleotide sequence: TGTGCCAGCGACACAGGGTACGAGCAGTACTTC. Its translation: CASDTGYEQYF.

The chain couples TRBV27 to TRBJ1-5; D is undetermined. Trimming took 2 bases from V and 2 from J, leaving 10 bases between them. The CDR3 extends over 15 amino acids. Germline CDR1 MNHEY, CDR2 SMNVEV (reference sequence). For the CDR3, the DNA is TGTGCCAGCAGTTTAGGGAGCGGGGGCAATCAGCCCCAGCATTTT. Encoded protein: CASSLGSGGNQPQHF.

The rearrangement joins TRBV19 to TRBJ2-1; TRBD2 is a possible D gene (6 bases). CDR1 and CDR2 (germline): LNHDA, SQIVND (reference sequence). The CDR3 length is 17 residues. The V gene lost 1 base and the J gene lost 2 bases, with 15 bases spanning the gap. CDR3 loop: CASSIGGNRYTYNEQFF. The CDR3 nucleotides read TGTGCCAGTAGTATAGGCGGGAACAGGTACACCTACAATGAGCAGTTCTTC.

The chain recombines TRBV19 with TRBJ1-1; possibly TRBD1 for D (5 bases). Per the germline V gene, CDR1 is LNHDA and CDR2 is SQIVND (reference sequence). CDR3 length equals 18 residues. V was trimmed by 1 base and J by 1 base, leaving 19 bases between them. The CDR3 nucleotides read TGTGCCAGTAGTATAGTACGGGGTAGGACCGGGGGGAACACTGAAGCTTTCTTT. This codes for CASSIVRGRTGGNTEAFF.

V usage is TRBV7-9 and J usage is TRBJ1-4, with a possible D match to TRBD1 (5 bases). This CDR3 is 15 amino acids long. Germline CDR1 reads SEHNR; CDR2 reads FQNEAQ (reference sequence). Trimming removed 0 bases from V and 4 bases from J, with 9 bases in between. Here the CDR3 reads CASSLAQGLNEKLFF. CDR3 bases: TGTGCCAGCAGCTTAGCTCAGGGTCTTAATGAAAAACTGTTTTTT.